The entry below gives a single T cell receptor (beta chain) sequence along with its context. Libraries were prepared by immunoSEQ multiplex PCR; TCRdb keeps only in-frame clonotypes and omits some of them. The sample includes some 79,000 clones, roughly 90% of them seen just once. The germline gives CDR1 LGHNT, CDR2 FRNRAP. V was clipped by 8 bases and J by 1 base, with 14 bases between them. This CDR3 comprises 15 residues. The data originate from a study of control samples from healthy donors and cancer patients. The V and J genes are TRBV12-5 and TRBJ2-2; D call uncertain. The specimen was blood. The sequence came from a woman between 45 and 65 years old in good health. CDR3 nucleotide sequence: TGTGCTAGTCTGATGGCGCTGGGGAACACCGGGGAGCTGTTTTTT. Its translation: CASLMALGNTGELFF.